Below, 19 T cell receptor beta chains from the same sample are listed, as sequenced in a study of cytomegalovirus exposure and HLA in healthy donors. The PCR contained 60 Vbeta and 13 Jbeta primers. Assay: immunoSEQ multiplex PCR; the TCRdb copy retains only in-frame clones and omits some. The profile shows some 140,000 clones, more than 70% of them singletons. Sample: PBMCs. The receptors originated from a male donor in good health and CMV-seropositive.

In DNA, the CDR3 is TGTGCCAGCAGTTTAGGGCAGGGGCTCGAAAAACTGTTTTTT. This codes for CASSLGQGLEKLFF. This chain connects TRBV27 to TRBJ1-4, with a possible D match to TRBD1 (6 bases). The CDR3 covers 14 residues. Looked up from germline, CDR1 is MNHEY and CDR2 is SMNVEV (reference sequence). V lost 2 bases and J 8 bases, leaving 12 bases between the germline ends. Using reference TRBV27 and TRBJ1-4 for the parts outside the CDR3, the full variable domain is EAQVTQNPRYLITVTGKKLTVTCSQNMNHEYMSWYRQDPGLGLRQIYYSMNVEVTDKGDVPEGYKVSRKEKRNFPLILESPSPNQTSLYFCASSLGQGLEKLFFGSGTQLSVL.

The V and J genes are TRBV4-3 and TRBJ2-1, with a weak D call TRBD2 (5 bases). Trimming took 0 bases from V and 4 from J, leaving 7 bases between them. The CDR3 is 14 amino acids. Germline V gene lookup returns CDR1 LGHNA and CDR2 YSLEER. The CDR3 DNA follows: TGCGCCAGCAGCCAAGAACGGACTTACAATGAGCAGTTCTTC. Protein product: CASSQERTYNEQFF.

The chain is built from TRBV11-2 and TRBJ1-2; maybe TRBD1 (5 bases). The germline gives CDR1 SGHAT, CDR2 FQNNGV. The CDR3 has 13 residues. Deletions cut 6 bases from V and 8 bases from J, with 16 bases between. CDR3 sequence (DNA): TGTGCCAGCAGTGGAGGGACTGTGAGAGGCTACACCTTC. This translates into CASSGGTVRGYTF.

The rearrangement links TRBV25-1 to TRBJ2-7; possible D gene TRBD2, 7 bases. The CDR3 runs to 17 residues. V was trimmed by 1 base and J by 4 bases, leaving 20 bases between them. Germline loops: CDR1 MGHDK, CDR2 SYGVNS. CDR3 residues: CASSESSKGEGRYEQYF. CDR3 DNA sequence: TGTGCCAGCAGTGAATCTAGTAAGGGGGAGGGCCGGTACGAGCAGTACTTC.

The chain joins TRBV5-1 to TRBJ1-2; D may be TRBD1 (5 bases). Deletions cut 0 bases from V and 8 bases from J, with 20 bases between. CDR1 and CDR2 (germline): SGHRS, YFSETQ. This CDR3 region has 16 residues. CDR3 bases: TGCGCCAGCAGCTTGGTGGTTAGGGGCGTCGGTGGAGGCTACACCTTC. Its protein product is CASSLVVRGVGGGYTF. Based on the CDR3 plus reference TRBV5-1 and TRBJ1-2, the full variable domain is KAGVTQTPRYLIKTRGQQVTLSCSPISGHRSVSWYQQTPGQGLQFLFEYFSETQRNKGNFPGRFSGRQFSNSRSEMNVSTLELGDSALYLCASSLVVRGVGGGYTFGSGTRLTVV.

J is TRBJ2-1 and V is TRBV11-1, with 8 nucleotides matching TRBD1. The germline V gene encodes CDR1 SGHAT and CDR2 FQDESV (reference sequence). This CDR3 has 14 amino acids. The ends lost 4 bases at V and 8 bases at J; junction bases unmatched: 7. CDR3: CASSSLTGEDEQFF. The CDR3 region has the DNA TGTGCCAGCAGCTCGCTGACAGGGGAGGATGAGCAGTTCTTC.

The chain combines TRBV28 with TRBJ2-7, with 7 bases lining up with TRBD2. V shed 5 bases, J shed 0 bases, and the junction held 16 bases outside the gene matches. CDR1 MDHEN and CDR2 SYDVKM come from the germline V gene. The CDR3 loop spans 18 amino acids. CDR3 in DNA: TGTGCCAGCAGTCAAAGCCTAGGACTAGGAGCCCTCTCCTACGAGCAGTACTTC. It encodes CASSQSLGLGALSYEQYF.

The V gene is TRBV10-3, the J gene TRBJ2-2; TRBD1 matches 7 bases. The germline V gene encodes CDR1 ENHRY and CDR2 SYGVKD. The CDR3 has 15 residues. The V and J ends lost 4 bases and 1 base, in that order; junction bases with no gene match: 3. The CDR3 DNA sequence: TGTGCCATCAGTGCCGGGACAGTGAACACCGGGGAGCTGTTTTTT. Residues: CAISAGTVNTGELFF.

The J gene is TRBJ2-1, the V gene TRBV6-6; 9 bases map to TRBD1. From germline, CDR1 is MNHNY and CDR2 SVGAGI (reference sequence). The CDR3 loop spans 12 amino acids. The V gene end was trimmed by 6 bases and the J gene end by 7 bases; junction bases not matched to a gene: 1. CDR3 nucleotide sequence: TGTGCCAGCAGCGACAGGGGGAATGAGCAGTTCTTC. Translation: CASSDRGNEQFF.

This chain joins TRBV9 and TRBJ2-7; 9 nucleotides agree with TRBD2. The J segment lost 2 bases and the V segment lost 4 bases, leaving 7 bases of the junction unmatched. CDR1 SGDLS and CDR2 YYNGEE come from the germline V gene. The CDR3 totals 15 residues. The CDR3: CASSLAGGGPYEQYF. The CDR3 bases are TGTGCCAGCAGCCTTGCGGGAGGGGGCCCCTACGAGCAGTACTTC.

V usage is TRBV5-6 and J usage is TRBJ2-7, with TRBD2 identical over 8 bases. Germline CDR1 is SGHDT and CDR2 is YYEEEE. Trimming took 1 base from V and 3 from J; bases not matched to a gene: 9. The CDR3 runs to 16 residues. The CDR3 region is CASSLINGRADYEQYF. The CDR3 DNA reads TGTGCCAGCAGCTTGATTAACGGGAGGGCTGACTACGAGCAGTACTTC.

This sequence joins TRBV9 and TRBJ2-7, with D possibly matching TRBD2 (8 bases). V was shortened by 0 bases and J by 2 bases, with 15 bases between the two germline ends. This CDR3 is 16 amino acids long. Looked up from germline, CDR1 is SGDLS and CDR2 is YYNGEE. CDR3 nucleotides: TGTGCCAGCAGCGTAGCGGGGGGGACAGCTGCCTACGAGCAGTACTTC. Its protein is CASSVAGGTAAYEQYF. Variable domain in full (rest from reference TRBV9 and TRBJ2-7): DSGVTQTPKHLITATGQRVTLRCSPRSGDLSVYWYQQSLDQGLQFLIQYYNGEERAKGNILERFSAQQFPDLHSELNLSSLELGDSALYFCASSVAGGTAAYEQYFGPGTRLTVT.

The chain uses TRBV5-8 and TRBJ2-2; 7 bases match TRBD1. The CDR3 sequence is 16 residues long. J lost 6 bases, V lost 4 bases, and 12 bases had no gene match. Germline CDR1 reads SGHTS; CDR2 reads YDEGEE. The CDR3: CASSTGTAIFSGELFF. The CDR3 coding sequence is TGTGCCAGCAGCACTGGGACAGCAATTTTCTCCGGGGAGCTGTTTTTT.

The chain uses TRBV7-2 and TRBJ2-3; TRBD2 agrees at 8 bases. With 3 bases clipped from V and 1 base from J, the junction kept 3 bases outside the gene matches. CDR1 is SGHTA, CDR2 FQGNSA, per germline. This CDR3 region has 15 residues. CDR3 amino acids: CASSLWRGGTDTQYF. The CDR3 DNA follows: TGTGCCAGCAGCTTGTGGCGGGGGGGCACAGATACGCAGTATTTT.

The rearrangement links TRBV19 to TRBJ1-4, with TRBD1 as a possible D gene (5 bases). CDR1 LNHDA and CDR2 SQIVND come from the germline V gene (reference sequence). The ends were cut back, 5 bases at V and 12 bases at J, with 16 bases in the middle. The CDR3 totals 13 residues. Written as DNA, the CDR3 is TGTGCCAGTAGTCCCGGACGGGGGGTGCAACTGTTTTTT. Translation gives CASSPGRGVQLFF.

The chain is built from TRBV7-2 and TRBJ1-3; D remains ambiguous. V lost 5 bases and J lost 1, with 12 bases in between. This CDR3 is 15 amino acids long. Germline loops: CDR1 SGHTA, CDR2 FQGNSA. The CDR3 protein is CASSPSGGSGNTIYF. CDR3 in DNA: TGTGCCAGCAGCCCTAGTGGCGGATCTGGAAACACCATATATTTT.

This clone was observed once. The V gene is TRBV7-9, the J gene TRBJ2-7, with 7 bases that match TRBD1. The CDR3 contains 16 residues. Trimming cost V 5 bases and J 3 bases; bases outside gene matches: 13. Germline V gene sequence: CDR1 SEHNR, CDR2 FQNEAQ (reference sequence). Here the CDR3 DNA reads TGTGCCAGCAGCCGACTTACCGCCGGGACAGACTACGAGCAGTACTTC. It translates to CASSRLTAGTDYEQYF.

The chain combines TRBV5-4 with TRBJ2-1; D is possibly TRBD1 (6 bases). The V end was cut by 4 bases, the J end by 7 bases, with 15 bases between. CDR1 is SGHNT, CDR2 YYREEE, per germline (reference sequence). CDR3 length equals 14 residues. As DNA, the CDR3 is TGTGCCAGCAGCAGGAGACAGGTTGGGAATGAGCAGTTCTTC. It encodes CASSRRQVGNEQFF.

The rearrangement uses TRBV19 and TRBJ2-3; TRBD1 might be the D (6 bases). In germline, CDR1 is LNHDA, CDR2 SQIVND (reference sequence). The CDR3 has 17 residues. With 4 bases removed from V and 4 bases from J, the gap between germline ends came to 21 bases. The DNA for the CDR3 is TGTGCCAGTAGTACCCCAACAGGGCGAAAAACGGCAGATACGCAGTATTTT. It is translated as CASSTPTGRKTADTQYF.